The clone carrying this TCR beta chain was observed a handful of times. The PCR was carried out with 60 Vbeta primers and 13 Jbeta primers. Generated by immunoSEQ multiplex PCR, the TCRdb table keeps only in-frame clones and is missing some. The data hold more than 110,000 clones, with roughly 70% observed a single time. This specimen belongs to a study of cytomegalovirus exposure and HLA in healthy donors. Germline V gene lookup returns CDR1 MNHEY and CDR2 SVGAGI. There are 13 residues in the CDR3. V was cut by 5 bases and J by 5 bases, with 10 bases left in between. The sequencing input was PBMCs. The chain joins TRBV6-5 to TRBJ2-1, with TRBD2 as a possible D gene (6 bases). The receptor was isolated from a woman aged 60-70 years in good health and CMV-seropositive. Here the CDR3 reads CASSRDSDNEQFF. CDR3 nucleotides: TGTGCCAGCAGTAGGGACTCAGACAATGAGCAGTTCTTC.